This T cell receptor beta chain was documented in a study of blood T cell repertoires in COVID-19 (TCRdb year 2020). With regard to the full study: The collaborator samples originated in the United States, Italy and Spain and spanned the acute and convalescent phases of COVID-19. The material from the prospective study consisted of cDNA or gDNA derived from T cells, B-cell-depleted T cells, or PBMCs. Where available, HLA class I and class II types were obtained from metadata supplied by the sample provider rather than from assay-based typing. A freely available public database, intended as a resource for researchers studying the immune response to SARS-CoV-2, is where the repertoires were released. Nearly every sample came with metadata listing a de-identified subject ID, COVID-19 status, age in years and sex. The dataset comprised deeply sampled blood TCRbeta repertoires from subjects exposed to, actively infected with, or recovered from COVID-19. Samples came from the ongoing ImmuneRACE study (first 160 participants) plus 1,254 subjects from 6 global collaborators.

About this clone: There is no known antigen for this receptor. Per-base qualities were not stored, and no clone one base away is much larger.

Beyond this particular receptor, the publication reports: The amount of clinical and demographic metadata varied by source and participant and was provided uncurated.

The collaborating institutions used their own protocols to collect whole blood in K2EDTA tubes. For TCRbeta analysis, collaborator samples were shipped as frozen whole blood, as isolated PBMCs, or as DNA extracted from either sample type. The immunoSEQ Assay, a bias-controlled multiplex PCR, was used to amplify TCRbeta CDR3 regions from genomic DNA. As for the authors' bioinformatics: Nucleated cell counts per sample were estimated from amplification of reference gene primers within the assay. To quantify the absolute abundance of each unique TCRbeta CDR3 rearrangement, sequence reads were collapsed and filtered. For each sample, productive Simpson clonality was calculated as the square root of Simpson's diversity index over productive rearrangements. TCRdb provides this immuneACCESS table in a form limited to in-frame rearrangements. Some clones are lacking; in checked studies, under half of them reflect an unresolved V gene, and why the rest are absent is not known. V, J and clone size are those of that table, while D and trimming were read from the DNA. Across this sample there are about 73,000 clones, with around 81% seen only once. Clones ranked in the top ten supply under 30% of the sample.

Compared with germline, V lacks 6 bases and J lacks 6 bases; bases without a gene match: 6. Its CDR3 holds 14 amino acids, cysteine through phenylalanine. The DNA shown is the 42-base CDR3, in frame from base 1. CDR1 and CDR2 are drawn from the germline V gene: SGHTA, FQGNSA. This clonotype was obtained from a human donor in a cohort sampled during active COVID-19. Sequencing used peripheral blood. The rearranged segments are TRBV7-2 and TRBJ2-1; the central 9 bases match TRBD1. CDR3 protein: CASSGTGIINEQFF. The sequenced DNA is TGTGCCAGCAGTGGGACAGGGATCATCAATGAGCAGTTCTTC.